This T cell receptor beta chain was retrieved from a study of T cells in Graves' hyperthyroidism and ophthalmopathy. This clonotype was detected many times. The TCR beta CDR3 regions underwent amplification using RNA transcripts as the source. The HTBI primer set served for first-round RT-PCR of the TCR CDR3. TCRdb reprocessed the multiplex PCR reads with MiXCR, giving one entry per CDR3 protein. The data hold a few hundred thousand distinct CDR3 sequences, with roughly an eighth observed a single time. Patients with ophthalmopathy all had a Clinical Activity Score of at least 3, a NOSPECS grade of at least 4 and duration under 3 months. Deletions cut 2 bases from V and 3 bases from J, with 11 bases between. This CDR3 has 14 amino acids. CDR1 and CDR2 (germline): SQVTM, ANQGSEA.

This receptor was taken from a woman in her thirties or forties with Graves' ophthalmopathy. This rearrangement joins TRBV29-1 to TRBJ2-1; no clear D gene. Sequenced input: blood. The chain's CDR3 is CSVESNRVYNEQFF. The CDR3 region has the DNA TGCAGCGTTGAATCTAACCGGGTCTACAATGAGCAGTTCTTC.